This T cell receptor (beta chain) was sequenced for a study of T cell responses to AZD1222 COVID-19 vaccine. Germline values: CDR1 LGHDT, CDR2 YNNKEL (reference sequence). The CDR3 has 14 amino acids. Trimming at V came to 4 bases and at J to 1 base, leaving 2 bases not matched to a gene. Some clones are missing from TCRdb's copy, which holds only in-frame ones; the method was immunoSEQ multiplex PCR. Of about 110,000 clones in the sample, under 90% were seen once. The chain recombines TRBV3-1 (or the pseudogene TRBV3-2) with TRBJ2-7, with 9 positions matching TRBD2. The starting material was peripheral blood, obtained on day 0 of AZD1222 vaccination. This receptor was obtained from an adult in good health. DNA for the CDR3: TGTGCCAGCAGCCCTAGCGGGAAGTCCTACGAGCAGTACTTC. This encodes CASSPSGKSYEQYF.